This T cell receptor beta chain was identified in a study of T cells after yellow fever vaccination. The germline CDR1 and CDR2 sequences are KGHDR and SFDVKD. V was cut by 5 bases and J by 4 bases, with 17 bases left in between. The CDR3 contains 16 residues. This clonotype was counted a few times. What it recognizes is unknown. Study-wide findings and caveats: One caveat is that FACS-sorted repertoires could contain abundant clonotypes contaminating from the bulk population.

Each CDR3 protein is one row after TCRdb ran MiXCR on the 5' RACE reads. The data show approximately 610,000 distinct CDR3 sequences, around 16% seen once. V is TRBV24-1 and J is TRBJ1-5; D gene ambiguous. The sequencing used PBMCs, collected about 5 days after the first yellow fever vaccination. The receptor was derived from a man between 18 and 29 years old who received the YFV17D yellow fever vaccine. This CDR3 reads CATSGAERLGNQPQHF. CDR3 in DNA: TGTGCCACCAGTGGCGCCGAGCGACTGGGAAATCAGCCCCAGCATTTT.